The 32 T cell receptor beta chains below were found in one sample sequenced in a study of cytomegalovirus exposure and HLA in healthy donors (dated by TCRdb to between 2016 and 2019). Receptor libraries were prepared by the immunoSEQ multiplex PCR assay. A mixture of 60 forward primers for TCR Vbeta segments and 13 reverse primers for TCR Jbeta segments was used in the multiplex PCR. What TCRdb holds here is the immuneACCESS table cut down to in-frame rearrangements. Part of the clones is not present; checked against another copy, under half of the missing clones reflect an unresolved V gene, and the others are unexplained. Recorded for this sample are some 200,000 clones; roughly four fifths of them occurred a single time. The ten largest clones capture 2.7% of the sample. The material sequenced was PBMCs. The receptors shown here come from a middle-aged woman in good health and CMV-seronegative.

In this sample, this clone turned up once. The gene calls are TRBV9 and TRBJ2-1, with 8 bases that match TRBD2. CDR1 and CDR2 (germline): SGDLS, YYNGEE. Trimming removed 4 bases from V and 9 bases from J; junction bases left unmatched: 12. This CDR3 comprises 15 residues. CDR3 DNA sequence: TGTGCCAGCAGCCCAGAGGTAGCGGGGCGGGGTGAGCAGTTCTTC. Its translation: CASSPEVAGRGEQFF.

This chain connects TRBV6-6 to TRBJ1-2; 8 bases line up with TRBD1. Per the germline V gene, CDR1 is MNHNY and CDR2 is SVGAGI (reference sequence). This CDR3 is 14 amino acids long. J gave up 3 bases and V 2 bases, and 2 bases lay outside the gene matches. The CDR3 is CASSYPGQDYGYTF. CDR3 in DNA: TGTGCCAGCAGTTACCCGGGACAGGACTATGGCTACACCTTC.

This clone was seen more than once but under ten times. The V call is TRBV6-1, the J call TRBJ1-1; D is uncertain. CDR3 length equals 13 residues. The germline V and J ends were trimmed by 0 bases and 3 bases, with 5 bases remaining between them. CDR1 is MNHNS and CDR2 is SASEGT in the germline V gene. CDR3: CASSEAQYTEAFF. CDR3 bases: TGTGCCAGCAGTGAAGCCCAATACACTGAAGCTTTCTTT.

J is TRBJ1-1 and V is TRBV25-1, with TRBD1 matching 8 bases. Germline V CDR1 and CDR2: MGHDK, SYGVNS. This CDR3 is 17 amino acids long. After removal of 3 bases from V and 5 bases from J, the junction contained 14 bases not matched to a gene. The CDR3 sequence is CASSDRMGRGLGTEAFF. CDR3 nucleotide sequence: TGTGCCAGCAGTGATAGAATGGGCAGGGGGCTTGGGACTGAAGCTTTCTTT.

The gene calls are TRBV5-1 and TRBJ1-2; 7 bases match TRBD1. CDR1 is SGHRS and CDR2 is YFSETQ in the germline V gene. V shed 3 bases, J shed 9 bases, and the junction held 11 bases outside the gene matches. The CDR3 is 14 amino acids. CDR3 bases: TGCGCCAGCAGCTCACGGAGGGACAGCGTGAGCTACACCTTC. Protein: CASSSRRDSVSYTF.

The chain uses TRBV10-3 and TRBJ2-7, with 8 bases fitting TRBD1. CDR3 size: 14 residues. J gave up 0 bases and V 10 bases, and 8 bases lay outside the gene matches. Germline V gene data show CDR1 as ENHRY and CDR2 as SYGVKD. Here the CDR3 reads CATDRDGRSYEQYF. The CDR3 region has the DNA TGTGCCACGGACAGGGATGGCCGCTCCTACGAGCAGTACTTC.

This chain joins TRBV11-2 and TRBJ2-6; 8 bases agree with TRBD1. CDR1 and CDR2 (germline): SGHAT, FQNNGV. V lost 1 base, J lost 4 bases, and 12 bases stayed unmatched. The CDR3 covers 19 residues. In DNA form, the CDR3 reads TGTGCCAGCAGCTTAGGAGCCCCGGGACAGGCTCCCGGGGCCAACGTCCTGACTTTC. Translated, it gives CASSLGAPGQAPGANVLTF.

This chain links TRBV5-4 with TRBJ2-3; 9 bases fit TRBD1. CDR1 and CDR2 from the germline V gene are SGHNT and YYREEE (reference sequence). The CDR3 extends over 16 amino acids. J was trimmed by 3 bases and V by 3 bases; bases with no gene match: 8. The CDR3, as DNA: TGTGCCAGCAGCTGGACAGGGGTCCCCGGGACAGATACGCAGTATTTT. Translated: CASSWTGVPGTDTQYF.

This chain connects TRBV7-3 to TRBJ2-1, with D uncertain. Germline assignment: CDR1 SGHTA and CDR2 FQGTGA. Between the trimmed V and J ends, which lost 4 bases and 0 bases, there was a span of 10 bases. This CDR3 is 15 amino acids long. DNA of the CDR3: TGTGCCAGCAGCTCCACCGTTAGCTCCTACAATGAGCAGTTCTTC. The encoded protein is CASSSTVSSYNEQFF.

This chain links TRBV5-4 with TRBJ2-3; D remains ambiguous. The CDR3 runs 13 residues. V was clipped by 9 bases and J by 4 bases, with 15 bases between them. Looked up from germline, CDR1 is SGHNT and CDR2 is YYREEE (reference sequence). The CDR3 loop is CATRGPSADTQYF. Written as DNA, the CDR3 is TGTGCCACCCGTGGCCCTAGTGCAGATACGCAGTATTTT. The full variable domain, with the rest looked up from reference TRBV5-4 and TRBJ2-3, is ETGVTQSPTHLIKTRGQQVTLRCSSQSGHNTVSWYQQALGQGPQFIFQYYREEENGRGNFPPRFSGLQFPNYSSELNVNALELDDSALYLCATRGPSADTQYFGPGTRLTVL.

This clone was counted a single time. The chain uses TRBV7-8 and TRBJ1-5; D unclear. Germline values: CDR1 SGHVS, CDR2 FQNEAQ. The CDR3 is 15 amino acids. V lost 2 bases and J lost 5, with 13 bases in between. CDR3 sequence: CASSLIGEGDQPQHF. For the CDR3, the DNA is TGTGCCAGCAGCTTAATCGGGGAGGGTGATCAGCCCCAGCATTTT.

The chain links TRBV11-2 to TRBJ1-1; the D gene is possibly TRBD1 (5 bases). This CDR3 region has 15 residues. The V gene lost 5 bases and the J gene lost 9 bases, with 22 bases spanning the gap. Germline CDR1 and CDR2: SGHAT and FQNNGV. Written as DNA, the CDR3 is TGTGCCAGCAGCCAACTTATCCAGGGCGGGACGCAAGCTTTCTTT. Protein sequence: CASSQLIQGGTQAFF.

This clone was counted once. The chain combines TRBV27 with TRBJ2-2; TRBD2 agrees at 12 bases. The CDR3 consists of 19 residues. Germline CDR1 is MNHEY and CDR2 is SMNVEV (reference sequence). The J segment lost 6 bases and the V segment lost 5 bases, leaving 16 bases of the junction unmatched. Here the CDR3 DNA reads TGTGCCAGCAGTCCCTTATCGTCTAGCGGGAGGGCCCGGGCCGGGGAGCTGTTTTTT. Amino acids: CASSPLSSSGRARAGELFF.

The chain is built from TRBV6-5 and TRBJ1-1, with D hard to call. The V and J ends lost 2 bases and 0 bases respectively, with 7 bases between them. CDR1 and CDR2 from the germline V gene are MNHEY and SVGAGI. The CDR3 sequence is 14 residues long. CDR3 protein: CASSYSKMNTEAFF. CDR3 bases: TGTGCCAGCAGTTACAGCAAAATGAACACTGAAGCTTTCTTT.

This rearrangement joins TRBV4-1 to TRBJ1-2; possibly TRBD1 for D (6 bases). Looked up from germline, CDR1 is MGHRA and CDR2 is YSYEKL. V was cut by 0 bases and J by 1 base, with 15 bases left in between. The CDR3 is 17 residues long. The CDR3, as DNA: TGCGCCAGCAGCCAAGAGTGGGGCAGGGGTTATAACTATGGCTACACCTTC. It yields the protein CASSQEWGRGYNYGYTF.

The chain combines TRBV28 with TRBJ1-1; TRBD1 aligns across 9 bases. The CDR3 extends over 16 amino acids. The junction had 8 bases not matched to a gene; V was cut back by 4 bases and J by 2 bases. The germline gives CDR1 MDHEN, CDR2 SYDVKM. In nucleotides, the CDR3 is TGTGCCAGCAGTTCCCCCGGGACAGGGAGAAACACTGAAGCTTTCTTT. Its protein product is CASSSPGTGRNTEAFF.

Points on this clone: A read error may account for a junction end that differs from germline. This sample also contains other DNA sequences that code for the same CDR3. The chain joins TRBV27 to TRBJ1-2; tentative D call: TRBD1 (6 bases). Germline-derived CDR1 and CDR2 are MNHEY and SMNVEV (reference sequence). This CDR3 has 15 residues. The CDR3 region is CASSSPRTANYGYTF. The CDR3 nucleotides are TGCGCCAGCAGTTCACCCCGGACAGCAAACTATGGCTACACCTTC.

DNA of the CDR3: TGTGCCAGCAGCCAAGATCCGGGGGAGCAGTACTTC. It encodes CASSQDPGEQYF. The chain is built from TRBV4-2 and TRBJ2-7, with a possible D match to TRBD2 (5 bases). Trimming cost V 0 bases and J 7 bases, with 7 bases left between them. The CDR3 length is 12 residues. From germline, CDR1 is LGHNA and CDR2 YNFKEQ.

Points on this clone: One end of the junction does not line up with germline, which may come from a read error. The CDR3 sequence: CASSIVAGSPYEQYF. Here the CDR3 DNA reads TGTGCCAGTAGCATAGTAGCGGGCTCACCCTACGAGCAGTACTTC. This chain uses TRBV19 with TRBJ2-7, with 7 positions matching TRBD2. From germline, CDR1 is LNHDA and CDR2 SQIVND (reference sequence). The CDR3 covers 15 residues.

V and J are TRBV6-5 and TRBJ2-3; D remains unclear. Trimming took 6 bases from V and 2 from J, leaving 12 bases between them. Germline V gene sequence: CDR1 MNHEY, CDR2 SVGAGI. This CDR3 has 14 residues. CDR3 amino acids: CASSLQAPTDTQYF. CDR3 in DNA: TGTGCCAGCAGCCTCCAGGCTCCCACAGATACGCAGTATTTT.

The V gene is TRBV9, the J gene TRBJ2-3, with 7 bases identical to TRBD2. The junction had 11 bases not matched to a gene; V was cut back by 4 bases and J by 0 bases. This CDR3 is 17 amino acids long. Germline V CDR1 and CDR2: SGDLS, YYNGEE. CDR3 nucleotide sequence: TGTGCCAGCAGCCCCCGGGACTATCGAAGTAGCACAGATACGCAGTATTTT. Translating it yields CASSPRDYRSSTDTQYF. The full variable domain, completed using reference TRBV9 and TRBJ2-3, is DSGVTQTPKHLITATGQRVTLRCSPRSGDLSVYWYQQSLDQGLQFLIQYYNGEERAKGNILERFSAQQFPDLHSELNLSSLELGDSALYFCASSPRDYRSSTDTQYFGPGTRLTVL.

The CDR3 nucleotides read TGTGCCAGCTCAGTCATGACAGGGAACACTGAAGCTTTCTTT. This encodes CASSVMTGNTEAFF. The chain joins TRBV19 to TRBJ1-1; the D gene is possibly TRBD1 (6 bases). V lost 9 bases and J 1 base, leaving 15 bases between the germline ends. CDR1 is LNHDA and CDR2 is SQIVND in the germline V gene (reference sequence). The CDR3 is 14 amino acids.

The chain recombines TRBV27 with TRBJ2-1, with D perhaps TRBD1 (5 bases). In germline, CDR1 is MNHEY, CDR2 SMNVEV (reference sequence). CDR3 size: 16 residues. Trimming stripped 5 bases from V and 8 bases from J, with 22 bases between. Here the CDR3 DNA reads TGTGCCAGCAGTGACCACAGTCCTGGCGTAGGGGATGAGCAGTTCTTC. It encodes CASSDHSPGVGDEQFF.

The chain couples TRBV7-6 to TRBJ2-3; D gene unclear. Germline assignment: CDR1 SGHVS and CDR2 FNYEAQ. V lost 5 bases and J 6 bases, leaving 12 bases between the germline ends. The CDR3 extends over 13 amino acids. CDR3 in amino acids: CASSVFSGDTQYF. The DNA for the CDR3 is TGTGCCAGCAGCGTCTTTTCCGGGGATACGCAGTATTTT.

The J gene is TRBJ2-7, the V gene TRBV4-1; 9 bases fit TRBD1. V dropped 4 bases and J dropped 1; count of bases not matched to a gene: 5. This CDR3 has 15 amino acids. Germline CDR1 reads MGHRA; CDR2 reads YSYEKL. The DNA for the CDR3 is TGCGCCAGCAGCCCCCGGGACAGGGATTCCTACGAGCAGTACTTC. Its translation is CASSPRDRDSYEQYF.

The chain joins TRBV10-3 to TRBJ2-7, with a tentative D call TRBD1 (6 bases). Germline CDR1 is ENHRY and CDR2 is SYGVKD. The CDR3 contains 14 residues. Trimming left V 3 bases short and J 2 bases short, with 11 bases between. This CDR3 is CAISDWDNAYEQYF. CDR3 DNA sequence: TGTGCCATCAGTGATTGGGACAACGCCTACGAGCAGTACTTC.

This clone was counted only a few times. As DNA, the CDR3 is TGTGCCAGCAGGCACGCAGGCACAGATACGCAGTATTTT. Its translation: CASRHAGTDTQYF. The chain joins TRBV6-5 to TRBJ2-3; no definite D call. From germline, CDR1 is MNHEY and CDR2 SVGAGI. The CDR3 contains 13 residues. V was clipped by 6 bases and J by 1 base, with 8 bases between them.

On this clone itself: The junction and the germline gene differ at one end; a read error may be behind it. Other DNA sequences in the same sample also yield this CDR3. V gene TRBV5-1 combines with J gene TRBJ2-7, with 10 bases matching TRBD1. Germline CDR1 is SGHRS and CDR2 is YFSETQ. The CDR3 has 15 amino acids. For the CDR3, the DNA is TGCGCCAGCAGCTCAGGGACAGGGGAATCGTACGAGCAGTACTTT. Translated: CASSSGTGESYEQYF. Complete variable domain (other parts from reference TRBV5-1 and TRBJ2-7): KAGVTQTPRYLIKTRGQQVTLSCSPISGHRSVSWYQQTPGQGLQFLFEYFSETQRNKGNFPGRFSGRQFSNSRSEMNVSTLELGDSALYLCASSSGTGESYEQYFGPGTRLTVT.

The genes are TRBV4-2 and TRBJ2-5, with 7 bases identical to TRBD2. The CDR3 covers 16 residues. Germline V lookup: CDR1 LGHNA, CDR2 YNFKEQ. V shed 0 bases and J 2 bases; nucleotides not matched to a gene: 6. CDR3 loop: CASSQDGLAAQETQYF. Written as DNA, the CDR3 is TGTGCCAGCAGCCAAGATGGGCTAGCGGCACAAGAGACCCAGTACTTC.

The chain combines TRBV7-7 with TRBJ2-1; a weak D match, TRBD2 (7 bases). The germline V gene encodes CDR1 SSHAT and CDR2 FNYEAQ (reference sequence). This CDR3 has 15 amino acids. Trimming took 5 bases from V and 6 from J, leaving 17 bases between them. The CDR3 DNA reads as TGTGCCAGCAGCCCCGGTTTAGGGGGGGTCAATGAGCAGTTCTTC. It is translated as CASSPGLGGVNEQFF.

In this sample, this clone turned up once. The CDR3 loop reads CAAGTGTGELFF. The CDR3 DNA sequence: TGTGCCGCGGGGACAGGCACAGGGGAGCTGTTTTTT. The V and J genes are TRBV10-3 and TRBJ2-2; 8 bases fit TRBD1. The CDR3 contains 12 residues. The junction had 7 bases not matched to a gene; V was cut back by 11 bases and J by 8 bases. The germline V gene has CDR1 ENHRY and CDR2 SYGVKD.

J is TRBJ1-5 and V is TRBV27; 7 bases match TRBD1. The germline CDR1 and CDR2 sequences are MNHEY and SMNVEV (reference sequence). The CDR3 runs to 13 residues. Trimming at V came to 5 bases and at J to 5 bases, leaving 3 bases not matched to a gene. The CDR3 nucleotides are TGTGCCAGCAGTGACAGGGTTCATCAGCCCCAGCATTTT. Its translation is CASSDRVHQPQHF.